One T cell receptor (beta chain) is described in this entry. The antigen is undetermined. This specimen belongs to a study of T cell responses to AZD1222 COVID-19 vaccine. Regarding the study as a whole: CD4 TCRs linked to vaccination spanned spike, dominating at 160-218 and 743-854. A mostly white British donor set with more females was recruited, and clonal diversity was possibly underestimated. The study identified only five to seven AZD1222 recipients as seropositive at baseline.

The CDR3 is 14 residues long. The V segment lost 10 bases and the J segment 2 bases; nucleotides outside the gene matches: 7. CDR1 is ENHRY, CDR2 SYGVKD, per germline. Profiling relied on immunoSEQ multiplex PCR, and the TCRdb table lists in-frame clones only, not all of them. The sample has tens of thousands of clones, about nine tenths seen once. The source of this sequence is an adult in good health. Sequencing used peripheral blood, obtained on day 0 of MenACWY control vaccination. The chain recombines TRBV10-3 with TRBJ2-2; 7 bases line up with TRBD1. DNA of the CDR3: TGTGCCACCCTCCGGGACAGTAACACCGGGGAGCTGTTTTTT. This translates into CATLRDSNTGELFF.